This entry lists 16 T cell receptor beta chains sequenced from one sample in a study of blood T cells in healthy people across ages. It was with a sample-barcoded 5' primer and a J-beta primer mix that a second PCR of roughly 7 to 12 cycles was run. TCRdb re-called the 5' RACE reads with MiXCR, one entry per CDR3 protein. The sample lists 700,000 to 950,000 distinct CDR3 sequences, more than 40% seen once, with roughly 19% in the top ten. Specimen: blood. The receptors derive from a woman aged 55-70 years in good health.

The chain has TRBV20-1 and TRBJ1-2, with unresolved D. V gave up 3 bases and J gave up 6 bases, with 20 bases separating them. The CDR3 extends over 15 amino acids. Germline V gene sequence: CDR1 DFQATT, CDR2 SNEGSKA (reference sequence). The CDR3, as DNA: TGCAGTGCTAGCCCTTTGACGGGTTCGATGGATGGCTACACCTTC. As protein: CSASPLTGSMDGYTF.

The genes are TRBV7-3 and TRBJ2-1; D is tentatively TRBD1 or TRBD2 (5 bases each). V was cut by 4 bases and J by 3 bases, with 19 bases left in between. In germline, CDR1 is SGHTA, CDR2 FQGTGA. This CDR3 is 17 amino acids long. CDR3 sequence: CASSYAPPGRFYNEQFF. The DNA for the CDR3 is TGTGCCAGCAGCTATGCACCACCGGGACGATTCTACAATGAGCAGTTCTTC.

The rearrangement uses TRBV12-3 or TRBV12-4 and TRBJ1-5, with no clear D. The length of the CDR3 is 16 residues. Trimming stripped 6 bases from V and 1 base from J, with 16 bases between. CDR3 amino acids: CASSNGPRKSNQPQHF. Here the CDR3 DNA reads TGTGCCAGCAGCAATGGGCCCAGGAAAAGCAATCAGCCCCAGCATTTT.

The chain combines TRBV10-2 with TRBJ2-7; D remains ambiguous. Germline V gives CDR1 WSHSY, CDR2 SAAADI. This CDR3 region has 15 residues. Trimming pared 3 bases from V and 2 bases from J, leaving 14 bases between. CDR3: CASSDDRHGTYEQYF. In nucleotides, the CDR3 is TGCGCCAGCAGTGATGACCGACATGGGACCTACGAGCAGTACTTC.

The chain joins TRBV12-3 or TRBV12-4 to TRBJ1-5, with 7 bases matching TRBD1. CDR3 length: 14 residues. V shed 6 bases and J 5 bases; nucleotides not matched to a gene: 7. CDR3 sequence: CASSRGGIDQPQHF. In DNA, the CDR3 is TGTGCCAGCAGCAGGGGGGGGATCGATCAGCCCCAGCATTTT.

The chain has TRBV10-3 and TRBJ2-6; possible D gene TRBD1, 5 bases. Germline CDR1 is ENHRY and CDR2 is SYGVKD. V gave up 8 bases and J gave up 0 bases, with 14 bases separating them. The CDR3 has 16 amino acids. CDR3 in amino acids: CAIGLTEASGANVLTF. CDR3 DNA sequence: TGTGCCATCGGGCTGACAGAAGCCTCTGGGGCCAACGTCCTGACTTTC.

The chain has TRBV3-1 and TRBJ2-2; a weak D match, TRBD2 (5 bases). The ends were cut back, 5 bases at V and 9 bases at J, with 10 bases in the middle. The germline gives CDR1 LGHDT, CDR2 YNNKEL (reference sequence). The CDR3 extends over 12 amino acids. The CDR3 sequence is CASSGGIRELFF. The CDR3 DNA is TGTGCCAGCAGCGGAGGAATAAGGGAGCTGTTTTTT.

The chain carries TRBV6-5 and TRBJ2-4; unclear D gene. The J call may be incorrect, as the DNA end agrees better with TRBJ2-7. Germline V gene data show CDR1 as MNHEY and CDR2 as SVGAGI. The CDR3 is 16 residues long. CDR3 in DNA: TGTGCCAGCAGTTACTCGAACCGGGCATCCACCTACGAGCAGTACTTC. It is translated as CASSYSNRASTYEQYF.

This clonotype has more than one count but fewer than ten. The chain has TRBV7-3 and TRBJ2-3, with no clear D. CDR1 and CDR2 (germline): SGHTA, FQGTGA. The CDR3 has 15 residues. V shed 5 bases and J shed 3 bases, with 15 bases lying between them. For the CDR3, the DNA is TGTGCCAGCAGCCCCCGTGTGAGACGGACAGATACGCAGTATTTT. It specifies CASSPRVRRTDTQYF. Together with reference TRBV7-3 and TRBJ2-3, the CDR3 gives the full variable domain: GAGVSQTPSNKVTEKGKYVELRCDPISGHTALYWYRQSLGQGPEFLIYFQGTGAADDSGLPNDRFFAVRPEGSVSTLKIQRTERGDSAVYLCASSPRVRRTDTQYFGPGTRLTVL.

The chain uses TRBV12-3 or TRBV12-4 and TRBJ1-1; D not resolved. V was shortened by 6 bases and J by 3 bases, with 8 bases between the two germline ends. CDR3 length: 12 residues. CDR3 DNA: TGTGCCAGCAGGCCCGGGGACACTGAAGCTTTCTTT. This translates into CASRPGDTEAFF.

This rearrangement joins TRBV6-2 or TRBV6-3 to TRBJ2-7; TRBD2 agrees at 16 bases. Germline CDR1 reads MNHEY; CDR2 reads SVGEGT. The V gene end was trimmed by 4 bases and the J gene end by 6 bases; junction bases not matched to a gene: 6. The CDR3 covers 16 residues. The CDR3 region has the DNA TGTGCCAGCAGTTTCCCGGGACTAGCGGGAGGGGGCGAGCAGTACTTC. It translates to CASSFPGLAGGGEQYF.

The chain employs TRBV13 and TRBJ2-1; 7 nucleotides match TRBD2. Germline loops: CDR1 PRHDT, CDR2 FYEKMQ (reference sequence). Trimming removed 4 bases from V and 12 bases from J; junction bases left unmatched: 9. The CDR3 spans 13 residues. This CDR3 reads CASSSIGDYGQFF. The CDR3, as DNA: TGTGCCAGCAGCTCGATAGGGGACTATGGGCAGTTCTTC.

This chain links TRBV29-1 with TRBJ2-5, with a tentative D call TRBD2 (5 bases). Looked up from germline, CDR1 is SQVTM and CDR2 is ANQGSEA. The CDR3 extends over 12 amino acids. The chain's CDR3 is CSGRVGAETQYF. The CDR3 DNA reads TGCAGTGGGCGGGTTGGCGCGGAGACCCAGTACTTC.

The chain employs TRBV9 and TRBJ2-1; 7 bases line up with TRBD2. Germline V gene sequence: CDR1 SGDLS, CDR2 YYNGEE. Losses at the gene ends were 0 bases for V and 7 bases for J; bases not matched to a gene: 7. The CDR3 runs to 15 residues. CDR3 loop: CASSVDGGGFNEQFF. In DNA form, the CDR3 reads TGTGCCAGCAGCGTAGATGGCGGGGGATTTAATGAGCAGTTCTTC. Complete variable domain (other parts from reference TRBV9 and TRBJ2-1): DSGVTQTPKHLITATGQRVTLRCSPRSGDLSVYWYQQSLDQGLQFLIQYYNGEERAKGNILERFSAQQFPDLHSELNLSSLELGDSALYFCASSVDGGGFNEQFFGPGTRLTVL.

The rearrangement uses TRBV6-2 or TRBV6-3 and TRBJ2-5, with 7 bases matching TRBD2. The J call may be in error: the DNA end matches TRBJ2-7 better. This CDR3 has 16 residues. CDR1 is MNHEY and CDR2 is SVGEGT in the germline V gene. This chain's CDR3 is CASRNVLGGGSYEQYF. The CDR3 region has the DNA TGTGCCAGCAGGAACGTCCTCGGCGGGGGCTCCTACGAGCAGTACTTC.

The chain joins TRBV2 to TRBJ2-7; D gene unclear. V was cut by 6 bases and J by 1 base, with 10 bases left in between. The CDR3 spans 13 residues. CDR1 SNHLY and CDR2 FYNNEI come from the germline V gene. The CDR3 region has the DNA TGTGCCAGCAGAGGAGTCAGATCCTACGAGCAGTACTTC. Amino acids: CASRGVRSYEQYF.